This entry features one TCR beta chain sequence. This sample is part of a study of T-cell memory formation after mild COVID-19. The CDR3 runs to 16 residues. V was cut by 4 bases and J by 7 bases, with 22 bases left in between. Germline loops: CDR1 LGHNA, CDR2 YNFKEQ. Constant-segment-primed 5'RACE gave TCR alpha and TCR beta cDNA libraries with sample barcodes and UMIs. TCRdb redid the calling of the 5' RACE reads with MiXCR, one entry per CDR3 protein. Among 300,000 to 350,000 distinct CDR3 sequences listed, approximately 19% were seen once. The chain has TRBV4-2 and TRBJ1-2; D unclear. This clonotype was obtained from a man between 18 and 35 years old who had mild COVID-19 (a few samples of this study predate the infection). Cell type and time point are not known. Material for sequencing was PBMCs or a T cell subset sorted from them (not recorded which). CDR3 in DNA: TGTGCCAGCAGCCTCTCCAAAGCTGAGGGTTCGTCTGGCTACACCTTC. This sequence encodes CASSLSKAEGSSGYTF.